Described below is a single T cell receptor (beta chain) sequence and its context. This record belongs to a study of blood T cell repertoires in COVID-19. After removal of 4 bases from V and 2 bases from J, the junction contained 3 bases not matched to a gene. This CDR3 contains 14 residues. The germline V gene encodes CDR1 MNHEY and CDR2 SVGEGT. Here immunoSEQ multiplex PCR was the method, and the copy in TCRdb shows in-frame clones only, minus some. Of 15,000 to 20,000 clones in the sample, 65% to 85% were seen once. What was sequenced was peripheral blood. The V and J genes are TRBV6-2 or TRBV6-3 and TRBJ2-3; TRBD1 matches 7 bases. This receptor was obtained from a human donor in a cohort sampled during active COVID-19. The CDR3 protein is CASSSTGVTDTQYF. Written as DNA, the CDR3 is TGTGCCAGCAGTTCCACAGGGGTCACAGATACGCAGTATTTT.